What follows are 15 T cell receptor beta chains derived from one specimen sequenced in a study of blood T cells in healthy people across ages. The use of a sample-barcoded 5' primer and a J-beta primer mix characterized a second PCR of roughly 6 to 11 cycles. TCRdb ran MiXCR on the 5' RACE reads and lists one entry per CDR3 protein. Among some 850,000 distinct CDR3 sequences listed, about a quarter were seen once. The data also belong to a second study, concerning T cells of mothers and their children.

The sample taken for sequencing was blood. The origin of the receptors is a boy aged 5-17 years in good health.

This clonotype appeared many times. The chain combines TRBV6-2 or TRBV6-3 with TRBJ2-1; 7 nucleotides align to TRBD1. The CDR3 sequence is 11 residues long. Germline CDR1 and CDR2: MNHEY and SVGEGT. With V trimmed by 9 bases and J by 7 bases, 3 bases remained unmatched. The CDR3 DNA reads as TGTGCCAGTTTACAGGGGAATGAGCAGTTCTTC. It is translated as CASLQGNEQFF.

The table lists this clonotype with a few counts. The CDR3 reads CASSNEQGSYF. The CDR3 nucleotides read TGTGCCAGCAGCAACGAACAGGGCTCGTACTTC. The gene calls are TRBV7-9 and TRBJ2-4; tentative D call: TRBD1 (6 bases). The CDR3 consists of 11 residues. Germline-derived CDR1 and CDR2 are SEHNR and FQNEAQ (reference sequence). V lost 5 bases and J lost 15, with 14 bases in between.

This clonotype came up a few times. This chain uses TRBV7-3 with TRBJ2-6, with a weak D call TRBD2 (6 bases). Trimming took off 0 bases at V and 0 bases at J, with 15 bases between the two ends. CDR3 length: 19 residues. CDR1 is SGHTA, CDR2 FQGTGA, per germline. The CDR3 bases are TGTGCCAGCAGCTTAACACGGGGGAGTGGAAGCTCTGGGGCCAACGTCCTGACTTTC. Encoded protein: CASSLTRGSGSSGANVLTF. Filled out from reference TRBV7-3 and TRBJ2-6, the complete variable domain reads GAGVSQTPSNKVTEKGKYVELRCDPISGHTALYWYRQSLGQGPEFLIYFQGTGAADDSGLPNDRFFAVRPEGSVSTLKIQRTERGDSAVYLCASSLTRGSGSSGANVLTFGAGSRLTVL.

This clonotype was counted a few times. The chain joins TRBV7-3 to TRBJ2-2; D assignment may be TRBD1 or TRBD2 (5 bases each). Trimming shortened V by 4 bases and J by 4 bases, and 10 bases separated the two germline ends. Germline CDR1 reads SGHTA; CDR2 reads FQGTGA. The CDR3 has 14 amino acids. CDR3 nucleotides: TGTGCCAGCAGCTCCTCAGGGAGCACCGGGGAGCTGTTTTTT. Its protein is CASSSSGSTGELFF.

This clonotype was found a few times. CDR3 nucleotide sequence: TGTGCCAGCAGTTCCCCCCCGGGAAGAACGGGGGGAGAGACCCAGTACTTC. It codes for CASSSPPGRTGGETQYF. The chain joins TRBV2 to TRBJ2-5; 7 nucleotides line up with TRBD2. With V trimmed by 5 bases and J by 4 bases, 16 bases remained unmatched. The CDR3 is made up of 17 amino acids. Germline CDR1 SNHLY, CDR2 FYNNEI. Based on the CDR3 plus reference TRBV2 and TRBJ2-5, the full variable domain is EPEVTQTPSHQVTQMGQEVILRCVPISNHLYFYWYRQILGQKVEFLVSFYNNEISEKSEIFDDQFSVERPDGSNFTLKIRSTKLEDSAMYFCASSSPPGRTGGETQYFGPGTRLLVL.

The chain uses TRBV29-1 and TRBJ2-5; perhaps TRBD2 as D (5 bases). The J call may be in error: the DNA end matches TRBJ2-1 better. This CDR3 comprises 12 residues. CDR1 SQVTM and CDR2 ANQGSEA come from the germline V gene. In DNA form, the CDR3 reads TGCAGCGTTGTTGAGGGCATCGGGGAGCAGTTCTTC. It specifies CSVVEGIGEQFF.

This clonotype has only a few counts. The J gene is TRBJ1-2, the V gene TRBV5-1; weak D call: TRBD1 (5 bases). Trimming stripped 4 bases from V and 3 bases from J, with 13 bases between. Germline CDR1 SGHRS, CDR2 YFSETQ. The length of the CDR3 is 14 residues. The DNA of the CDR3 is TGCGCCAGCAGCCAAACCGGGACGGACTATGGCTACACCTTC. Protein: CASSQTGTDYGYTF.

The rearrangement uses TRBV9 and TRBJ2-2; D may be TRBD2 (7 bases). Germline assignment: CDR1 SGDLS and CDR2 YYNGEE. The germline V and J ends were trimmed by 3 bases and 6 bases, with 9 bases remaining between them. This CDR3 contains 13 residues. This CDR3 is CASSEGGSGELFF. The CDR3 DNA reads as TGTGCCAGCAGCGAGGGGGGGTCCGGGGAGCTGTTTTTT.

The rearrangement uses TRBV12-3 or TRBV12-4 and TRBJ2-1, with TRBD1 as a possible D gene (6 bases). With 6 bases removed from V and 1 base from J, the gap between germline ends came to 10 bases. This CDR3 has 14 amino acids. The CDR3 reads CASSTGNSYNEQFF. CDR3 nucleotide sequence: TGTGCCAGCAGCACAGGGAATTCCTACAATGAGCAGTTCTTC.

V gene TRBV7-9 combines with J gene TRBJ2-5; tentative D call: TRBD2 (6 bases). Matching the DNA end better, TRBJ2-1 makes the J call doubtful. Germline V gene data show CDR1 as SEHNR and CDR2 as FQNEAQ (reference sequence). The CDR3 sequence is 16 residues long. In DNA, the CDR3 is TGTGCCAGCAGCTCCCCTGGCCGGGACGGGGGCAATGAGCAGTTCTTC. Amino acids: CASSSPGRDGGNEQFF.

This clonotype was seen a few times. The chain recombines TRBV28 with TRBJ2-7, with 7 nucleotides matching TRBD1. The CDR3 length is 15 residues. Germline CDR1 and CDR2: MDHEN and SYDVKM. Germline trimming cut 3 bases from V and 0 bases from J; bases unmatched to any gene: 5. In DNA form, the CDR3 reads TGTGCCAGCAGTTTTACGACAGGGCTCTCCTACGAGCAGTACTTC. As protein: CASSFTTGLSYEQYF.

The rearrangement uses TRBV10-3 and TRBJ2-5, with 8 nucleotides matching TRBD2. The CDR3 is made up of 13 amino acids. Per germline, CDR1 ENHRY and CDR2 SYGVKD. J gave up 4 bases and V 8 bases, and 6 bases lay outside the gene matches. The CDR3 loop reads CAIRFGGGETQYF. CDR3 coding DNA: TGTGCCATCCGGTTCGGGGGGGGAGAGACCCAGTACTTC.

J is TRBJ2-7 and V is TRBV24-1, with TRBD1 matching 12 bases. In germline, CDR1 is KGHDR, CDR2 SFDVKD. Trimming at V came to 3 bases and at J to 1 base, leaving 9 bases not matched to a gene. The CDR3 totals 18 residues. In DNA form, the CDR3 reads TGTGCCACCAGTGATATGGGGACAGGGGGCTCGGGATCCTACGAGCAGTACTTC. Translated, it gives CATSDMGTGGSGSYEQYF.

This clonotype was seen only once. Sequence at one end of the junction differs from germline and may be a read error. The V call is TRBV29-1, the J call TRBJ1-2; D unresolved. CDR3 length: 14 residues. CDR1 and CDR2 (germline): SQVTM, ANQGSEA. The CDR3 coding sequence is TGCAGCGTTGAAGACATCCCTCTCGCCTATGGCTTCACCTTC. Protein product: CSVEDIPLAYGFTF.

The J gene is TRBJ1-2, the V gene TRBV29-1; 7 positions match TRBD1. CDR1 and CDR2 from the germline V gene are SQVTM and ANQGSEA. The CDR3 is made up of 13 amino acids. Trimming removed 7 bases from V and 4 bases from J; junction bases left unmatched: 9. The CDR3 DNA reads as TGCAGCGGGTCGGACAGGAGGGGCTATGGCTACACCTTC. Protein: CSGSDRRGYGYTF.